This TCR beta chain was captured by sequencing in a study of T cell responses to AZD1222 COVID-19 vaccine. This CDR3 contains 16 residues. V shed 4 bases, J shed 5 bases, and the junction held 8 bases outside the gene matches. The germline V gene has CDR1 SGDLS and CDR2 YYNGEE. Assay used: immunoSEQ multiplex PCR; TCRdb lists only in-frame clones, some missing. Counted here are 95,000 to 100,000 clones, 85% to 90% occurring once; the ten biggest clones make up 16%. This receptor was identified in an adult who received the AZD1222 COVID-19 vaccine. The V gene is TRBV9, the J gene TRBJ2-2; 10 positions agree with TRBD1. This material consisted of peripheral blood, taken 28 days after the second AZD1222 dose. CDR3 bases: TGTGCCAGCAGCACATCCGGGACAGGGGTTACCGGGGAGCTGTTTTTT. This translates into CASSTSGTGVTGELFF.